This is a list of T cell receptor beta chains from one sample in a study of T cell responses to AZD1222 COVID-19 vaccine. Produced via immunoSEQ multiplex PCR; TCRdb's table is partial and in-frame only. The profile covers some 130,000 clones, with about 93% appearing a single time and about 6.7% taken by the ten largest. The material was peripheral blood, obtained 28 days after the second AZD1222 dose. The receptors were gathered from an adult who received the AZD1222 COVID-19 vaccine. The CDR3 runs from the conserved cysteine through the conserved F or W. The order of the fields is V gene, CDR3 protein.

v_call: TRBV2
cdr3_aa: CASSEAPGGEAGNTIYF

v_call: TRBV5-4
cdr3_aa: CASSLVQGASGYTF

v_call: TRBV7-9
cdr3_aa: CASSPSGGTYEQYF

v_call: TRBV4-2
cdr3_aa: CASSQEASGGAYNEQFF

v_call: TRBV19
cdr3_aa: CASSMIGGVYF

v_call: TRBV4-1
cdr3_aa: CASSQAVYEKLFF

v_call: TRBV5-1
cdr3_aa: CASSWTARNRYNEQFF

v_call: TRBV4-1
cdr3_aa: CASSHHTTRGQKDNQPQHF

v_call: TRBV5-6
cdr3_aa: CASSLAASGGRETQYF

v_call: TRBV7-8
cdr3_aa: CASTVVGGADTEAFF

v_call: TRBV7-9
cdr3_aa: CASSPRQMLSYEQYF

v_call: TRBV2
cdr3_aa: CASSVSAGGSDEQFF

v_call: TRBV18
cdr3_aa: CASSLVTGGASNEQFF

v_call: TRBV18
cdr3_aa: CASSPGVRGNTIYF

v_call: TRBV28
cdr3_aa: CASSSGTAYMNTEAFF

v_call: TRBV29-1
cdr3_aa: CSVGGRGNGYTF

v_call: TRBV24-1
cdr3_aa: CATRERQGGGYTF

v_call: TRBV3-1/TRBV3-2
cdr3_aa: CASSHLGTGGSNTGELFF

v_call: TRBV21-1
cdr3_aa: CASSRPGPSRGPNQPQHF

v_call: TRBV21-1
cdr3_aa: CASSKPVGAPNPRQYF

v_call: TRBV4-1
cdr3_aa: CASSQVPTPVTGELFF

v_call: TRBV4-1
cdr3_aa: CASSGRGSYNEQFF

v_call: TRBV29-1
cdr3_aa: CSVSSGQEAFF

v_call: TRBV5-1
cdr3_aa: CASSQLAFEQYF

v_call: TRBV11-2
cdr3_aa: CASSPRQGNEQFF

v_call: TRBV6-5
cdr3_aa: CASRTGSSRWEGYTF